Presented here are 13 T cell receptor beta chains from one specimen sequenced in a study of beta chain features in type 1 diabetes. Regarding the study as a whole: Moderately but significantly shorter TCRB CDR3s were found in Type 1 diabetes patients in all four CD4+ subsets.

The isolated RNA, all of it, was reverse transcribed, so expressed TCRB transcripts were what got sequenced. Method: immunoSEQ multiplex PCR; TCRdb's copy keeps in-frame clones and lacks some. The sample includes 150,000 to 200,000 clones, 9% seen only once; the top ten take 0.7%. Antigens for these TCRs are unknown. Sequencing was done on a sample of central memory CD4+ T cells from blood. These TCRs come from a woman under 40 with type 1 diabetes.

The table lists this clone with a few counts. The rearrangement joins TRBV6-6 to TRBJ2-7, with D uncertain. The CDR3 length is 11 residues. V lost 5 bases and J 4 bases, leaving 6 bases between the germline ends. CDR1 and CDR2 (germline): MNHNY, SVGAGI (reference sequence). CDR3 nucleotides: TGTGCCAGCAGTACTACTTACGAGCAGTACTTC. Protein sequence: CASSTTYEQYF.

The V and J genes are TRBV29-1 and TRBJ1-1; perhaps TRBD1 as D (5 bases). Germline V gene data show CDR1 as SQVTM and CDR2 as ANQGSEA. V lost 0 bases to trimming and J lost 4 bases, with 12 bases between them. The CDR3 length is 14 residues. This chain's CDR3 is CSVEDQGRFTEAFF. The DNA of the CDR3 is TGCAGCGTTGAAGATCAGGGAAGGTTCACTGAAGCTTTCTTT.

A few counts support this clone. The rearrangement links TRBV9 to TRBJ2-7, with 7 bases aligning to TRBD2. This CDR3 has 12 amino acids. J gave up 7 bases and V 3 bases, and 4 bases lay outside the gene matches. Germline V lookup: CDR1 SGDLS, CDR2 YYNGEE. CDR3 residues: CASSGAGDEQYF. CDR3 DNA: TGTGCCAGCAGCGGGGCGGGAGATGAGCAGTACTTC.

In this sample, this clone turned up many times. This chain links TRBV30 with TRBJ1-2; unclear D gene. The CDR3 consists of 14 residues. Trimming took 0 bases from V and 6 from J, leaving 14 bases between them. Per germline, CDR1 GTSNPN and CDR2 SVGIG (reference sequence). The CDR3 protein is CAWSVLEEADGYTF. CDR3 in DNA: TGTGCCTGGAGTGTACTGGAGGAGGCGGATGGCTACACCTTC.

This clone has only a few counts. V gene TRBV2 combines with J gene TRBJ2-7; the D is unclear. The CDR3 sequence is 13 residues long. Germline loops: CDR1 SNHLY, CDR2 FYNNEI. The germline V and J ends were trimmed by 5 bases and 5 bases, with 13 bases remaining between them. CDR3 amino acids: CASSITTDHEQYF. DNA of the CDR3: TGTGCCAGCAGTATCACTACCGATCACGAGCAGTACTTC.

The chain is built from TRBV7-8 and TRBJ2-2; a weak D match, TRBD2 (5 bases). The CDR3 is 14 amino acids. Germline lookup yields CDR1 SGHVS and CDR2 FQNEAQ. V gave up 5 bases and J gave up 0 bases, with 7 bases separating them. CDR3 loop: CASSGGPNTGELFF. CDR3 nucleotide sequence: TGTGCCAGCAGCGGAGGTCCGAACACCGGGGAGCTGTTTTTT.

The chain joins TRBV30 to TRBJ1-2; D gene uncertain. CDR3 length: 12 residues. Trimming shortened V by 0 bases and J by 5 bases, and 7 bases separated the two germline ends. CDR1 and CDR2 from the germline V gene are GTSNPN and SVGIG (reference sequence). The CDR3 region has the DNA TGTGCCTGGAGTGTGCACCAGTATGGCTACACCTTC. This translates into CAWSVHQYGYTF.

This clone was detected only a few times. The chain combines TRBV4-2 with TRBJ2-5, with D perhaps matching TRBD1 (5 bases). Between the trimmed V and J ends, which lost 1 base and 0 bases, there was a span of 6 bases. The CDR3 loop spans 14 amino acids. Germline loops: CDR1 LGHNA, CDR2 YNFKEQ. The CDR3 sequence is CASSQGQNQETQYF. In nucleotides, the CDR3 is TGTGCCAGCAGCCAAGGACAGAACCAAGAGACCCAGTACTTC.

The V and J genes are TRBV10-3 and TRBJ1-1, with D maybe TRBD1 (5 bases). The CDR3 runs to 14 residues. Trimming pared 3 bases from V and 2 bases from J, leaving 10 bases between. Germline values: CDR1 ENHRY, CDR2 SYGVKD. CDR3 region: CAISDNRPNTEAFF. The CDR3 DNA sequence: TGTGCCATCAGTGACAACAGGCCCAACACTGAAGCTTTCTTT.

The chain couples TRBV7-3 to TRBJ2-2; TRBD1 matches 8 bases. The CDR3 spans 15 residues. V lost 3 bases to trimming and J lost 4 bases; unmatched junction nucleotides: 4. The germline gives CDR1 SGHTA, CDR2 FQGTGA. The CDR3 bases are TGTGCCAGCAGCTTCGGGGACAGGCGCACCGGGGAGCTGTTTTTT. This gives the protein CASSFGDRRTGELFF.

This clone was picked up a small number of times. The genes are TRBV27 and TRBJ2-5, with a possible D match to TRBD1 (5 bases). The CDR3 consists of 13 residues. The V end was cut by 6 bases, the J end by 0 bases, with 8 bases between. The germline V gene encodes CDR1 MNHEY and CDR2 SMNVEV (reference sequence). The CDR3 protein is CASSQGYQETQYF. Written as DNA, the CDR3 is TGTGCCAGCAGCCAGGGTTACCAAGAGACCCAGTACTTC.

The J gene is TRBJ1-2, the V gene TRBV5-1; the D gene is possibly TRBD1 (5 bases). Trimming cost V 1 base and J 4 bases, with 11 bases left between them. The CDR3 is made up of 14 amino acids. Looked up from germline, CDR1 is SGHRS and CDR2 is YFSETQ. CDR3 sequence: CASSLRQTRYGYTF. CDR3 coding DNA: TGCGCCAGCAGCTTGCGACAGACCCGCTATGGCTACACCTTC.

This sequence joins TRBV27 and TRBJ2-1; TRBD2 matches 12 bases. The CDR3 is 17 amino acids. V shed 5 bases and J 5 bases; nucleotides not matched to a gene: 10. Germline V gene sequence: CDR1 MNHEY, CDR2 SMNVEV (reference sequence). The CDR3 loop reads CASSTARRLAGDNEQFF. Written as DNA, the CDR3 is TGTGCCAGCAGTACGGCCCGCCGACTAGCGGGAGACAATGAGCAGTTCTTC.